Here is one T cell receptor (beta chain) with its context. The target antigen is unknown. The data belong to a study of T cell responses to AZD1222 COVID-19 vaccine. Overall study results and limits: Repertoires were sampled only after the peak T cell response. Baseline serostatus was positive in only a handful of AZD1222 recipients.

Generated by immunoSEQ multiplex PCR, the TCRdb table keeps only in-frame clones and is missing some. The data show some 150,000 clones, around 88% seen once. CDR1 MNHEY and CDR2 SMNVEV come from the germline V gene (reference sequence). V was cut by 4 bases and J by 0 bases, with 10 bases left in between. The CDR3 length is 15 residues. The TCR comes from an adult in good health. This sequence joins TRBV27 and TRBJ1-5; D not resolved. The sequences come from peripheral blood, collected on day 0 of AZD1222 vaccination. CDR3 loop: CASSSGSYSNQPQHF. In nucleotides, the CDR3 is TGTGCCAGCAGTTCGGGAAGTTATAGCAATCAGCCCCAGCATTTT.